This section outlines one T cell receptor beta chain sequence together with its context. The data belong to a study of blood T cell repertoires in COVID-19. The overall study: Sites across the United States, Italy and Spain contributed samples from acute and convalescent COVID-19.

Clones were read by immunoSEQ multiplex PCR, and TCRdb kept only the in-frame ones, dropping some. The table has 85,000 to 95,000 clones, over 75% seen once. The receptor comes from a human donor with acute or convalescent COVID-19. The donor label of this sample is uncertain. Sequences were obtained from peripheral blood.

CDR3 nucleotide sequence: TGTGCCAGCAGCAGGGGGGAGACCCAGTACTTC. Protein: CASSRGETQYF. The gene calls are TRBV14 and TRBJ2-5; D might be TRBD1 (6 bases). Deletions cut 5 bases from V and 5 bases from J, with 6 bases between. This CDR3 region has 11 residues. Germline CDR1 SGHDN, CDR2 FVKESK.